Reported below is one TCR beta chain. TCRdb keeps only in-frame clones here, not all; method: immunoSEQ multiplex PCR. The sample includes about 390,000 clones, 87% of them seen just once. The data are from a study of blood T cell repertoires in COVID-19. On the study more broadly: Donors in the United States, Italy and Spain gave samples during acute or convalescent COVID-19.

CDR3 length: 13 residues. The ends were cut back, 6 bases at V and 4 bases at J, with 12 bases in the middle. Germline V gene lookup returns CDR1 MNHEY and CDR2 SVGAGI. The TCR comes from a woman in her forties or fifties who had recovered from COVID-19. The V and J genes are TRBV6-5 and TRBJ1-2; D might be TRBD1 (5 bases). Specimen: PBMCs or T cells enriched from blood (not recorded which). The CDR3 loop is CASRRDSPYGYTF. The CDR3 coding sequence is TGTGCCAGCAGGCGAGACAGCCCCTATGGCTACACCTTC.